This T cell receptor (beta chain) appears in the sequencing data of a study of blood T cell repertoires in COVID-19. About the research overall: COVID-19 samples, acute and convalescent, were from the United States, Italy and Spain. T cells, B-cell-depleted T cells, or PBMCs supplied cDNA or gDNA.

Per the original data handling: The assay estimated nucleated cells by amplifying reference gene primers. Produced via immunoSEQ multiplex PCR; TCRdb's table is partial and in-frame only. The DNA gave D and trimming, while V, J and clone size come from that table. The sample lists tens of thousands of clones, 85% occurring once. The V gene's germline CDR1 is LGHDT and CDR2 YNNKEL (reference sequence). This CDR3 spans 15 amino acids. Germline trimming cut 1 base from V and 6 bases from J; bases unmatched to any gene: 6. The chain joins TRBV3-1 (or the pseudogene TRBV3-2) to TRBJ2-7, with 10 bases that match TRBD1. This receptor was identified in a human donor in a cohort sampled during active COVID-19. Material for sequencing was peripheral blood. The CDR3 bases are TGTGCCAGCAGCCAAGGGCTGGACAGGGGGTCCGAGCAGTACTTC. Translation: CASSQGLDRGSEQYF.